These 16 T cell receptor beta chains share one sample of origin, sequenced in a study of blood T cells in healthy people across ages. Sample-barcoded 5' priming and a J-beta primer mix drove a second PCR of roughly 6 to 12 cycles. Each CDR3 protein is one row after TCRdb ran MiXCR on the 5' RACE reads. The data contain about 1.8 million distinct CDR3 sequences, roughly 52% of them singletons. Specimen: blood. Receptors originate from a woman in her forties in good health.

The sample holds a few counts of this clonotype. The V and J genes are TRBV7-9 and TRBJ2-5; 13 bases line up with TRBD2. CDR3 length equals 18 residues. Germline trimming cut 1 base from V and 3 bases from J; bases unmatched to any gene: 8. CDR1 is SEHNR, CDR2 FQNEAQ, per germline (reference sequence). The CDR3, as DNA: TGTGCCAGCAGCTTAGGGACTAGCGGGGGATCGTACAAAGAGACCCAGTACTTC. Translated, it gives CASSLGTSGGSYKETQYF.

This chain links TRBV7-2 with TRBJ2-1; no reliable D call. V dropped 5 bases and J dropped 1 base, with 9 bases sitting between them. Germline V gives CDR1 SGHTA, CDR2 FQGNSA. The CDR3 totals 14 residues. The CDR3 protein is CASSEDHSYNEQFF. CDR3 DNA sequence: TGTGCCAGCAGCGAGGACCATTCCTACAATGAGCAGTTCTTC.

The chain uses TRBV25-1 and TRBJ2-1, with TRBD2 matching over 13 bases. Germline CDR1 MGHDK, CDR2 SYGVNS. This CDR3 is 17 amino acids long. V shed 3 bases, J shed 4 bases, and the junction held 6 bases outside the gene matches. The CDR3 DNA sequence: TGTGCCAGCAGTGACTGGACTAGCGGGGGATCTTACAATGAGCAGTTCTTC. Encoded protein: CASSDWTSGGSYNEQFF.

J is TRBJ1-5 and V is TRBV25-1; unclear D gene. The CDR3 has 12 amino acids. The germline gives CDR1 MGHDK, CDR2 SYGVNS. The V end was cut by 3 bases, the J end by 6 bases, with 6 bases between. This chain's CDR3 is CASSDSGQPQHF. The CDR3 region has the DNA TGTGCCAGCAGTGATTCCGGTCAGCCCCAGCATTTT.

The gene calls are TRBV28 and TRBJ2-1, with TRBD1 matching over 9 bases. With 1 base clipped from V and 6 bases from J, the junction kept 7 bases outside the gene matches. Germline CDR1 reads MDHEN; CDR2 reads SYDVKM. This CDR3 is 16 amino acids long. The CDR3 region is CASSLSGQGLPNEQFF. The CDR3, as DNA: TGTGCCAGCAGTTTATCGGGACAGGGACTACCCAATGAGCAGTTCTTC.

This clonotype was picked up many times. This chain uses TRBV29-1 with TRBJ2-7; tentatively, D is TRBD2 (5 bases). The length of the CDR3 is 12 residues. Trimming cost V 4 bases and J 2 bases, with 9 bases left between them. Germline CDR1 is SQVTM and CDR2 is ANQGSEA. The CDR3 reads CSVGVGAYEQYF. The CDR3 nucleotides are TGCAGCGTTGGGGTGGGAGCCTACGAGCAGTACTTC.

This clonotype was counted only a few times. The genes are TRBV6-6 and TRBJ2-7, with D perhaps TRBD1 (6 bases). This CDR3 is built from 16 residues. The germline CDR1 and CDR2 sequences are MNHNY and SVGAGI (reference sequence). The germline V and J ends were trimmed by 7 bases and 2 bases, with 21 bases remaining between them. The CDR3 sequence is CASIDPTRGNAYEQYF. CDR3 bases: TGTGCCAGCATCGACCCAACCAGGGGAAATGCCTACGAGCAGTACTTC.

The chain is built from TRBV5-1 and TRBJ2-4, with D possibly called TRBD1 or TRBD2 (6 bases each). TRBJ2-7 explains the end of the DNA better; the J call may be wrong. From germline, CDR1 is SGHRS and CDR2 YFSETQ. CDR3 length: 16 residues. The CDR3 nucleotides read TGCGCCAGCAGCTTGGGAACGGGGGCCAAACACTACGAGCAGTACTTC. It yields the protein CASSLGTGAKHYEQYF.

The chain is built from TRBV11-2 and TRBJ2-7; D is possibly TRBD1 or TRBD2 (5 bases each). Germline V gene data show CDR1 as SGHAT and CDR2 as FQNNGV. The V end was cut by 4 bases, the J end by 1 base, with 17 bases between. This CDR3 region has 16 residues. The CDR3 nucleotides are TGTGCCAGCAGCTCGATCTCCGGGACGGGATCCTACGAGCAGTACTTC. Its translation is CASSSISGTGSYEQYF.

The gene calls are TRBV27 and TRBJ2-7; maybe TRBD1 (6 bases). CDR1 and CDR2 (germline): MNHEY, SMNVEV (reference sequence). The CDR3 is 15 residues long. V was clipped by 2 bases and J by 3 bases, with 14 bases between them. The CDR3 nucleotides read TGTGCCAGCAGTTTAGTCACAGGGAGCGGCTACGAGCAGTACTTC. Residues: CASSLVTGSGYEQYF.

The chain links TRBV12-5 to TRBJ2-5; D possibly corresponds to TRBD1 (5 bases). This CDR3 has 14 residues. CDR1 and CDR2 (germline): LGHNT, FRNRAP. Trimming left V 2 bases short and J 4 bases short, with 11 bases between. This CDR3 is CASGLRGTPETQYF. The CDR3 region has the DNA TGTGCTAGTGGTTTGAGGGGTACTCCAGAGACCCAGTACTTC.

CDR3 sequence: CASSAQTGGNQPQHF. The CDR3 coding sequence is TGTGCCAGCAGTGCACAGACAGGGGGCAATCAGCCCCAGCATTTT. V is TRBV12-3 or TRBV12-4 and J is TRBJ1-5; 8 bases line up with TRBD1. The CDR3 consists of 15 residues. V trimming: 5 bases; J trimming: 2 bases; junction bases outside the gene matches: 5.

V gene TRBV27 combines with J gene TRBJ2-5; tentative D call: TRBD2 (6 bases). V was pared by 6 bases and J by 5 bases, with 16 bases between. The CDR3 covers 14 residues. Germline lookup yields CDR1 MNHEY and CDR2 SMNVEV (reference sequence). The CDR3, as DNA: TGTGCCAGCAGGGTGGGGGGAGAAGATGAGACCCAGTACTTC. It translates to CASRVGGEDETQYF.

The CDR3 region is CASTTTGGATSSEQFF. The CDR3 bases are TGTGCCAGCACTACTACAGGGGGCGCTACCAGCTCTGAGCAGTTCTTC. The chain links TRBV12-3 or TRBV12-4 to TRBJ2-1; 9 bases are a match to TRBD1. There are 16 residues in the CDR3. The V and J ends lost 7 bases and 9 bases, in that order; junction bases with no gene match: 16.

The sample holds a few counts of this clonotype. The rearrangement uses TRBV4-3 and TRBJ1-2; perhaps TRBD1 as D (5 bases). This CDR3 is 15 amino acids long. The V end lost 1 base, the J end lost 5 bases, and 14 bases lay between the germline ends. Germline loops: CDR1 LGHNA, CDR2 YSLEER. CDR3 sequence (DNA): TGCGCCAGCAGCCAAGGTTCAGGGTTCGCGTATGGCTACACCTTC. Protein product: CASSQGSGFAYGYTF.

This clonotype came up many times. The chain recombines TRBV29-1 with TRBJ2-5; TRBD2 is a possible D gene (6 bases). The germline V and J ends were trimmed by 4 bases and 10 bases, with 19 bases remaining between them. The CDR3 runs to 13 residues. The germline V gene encodes CDR1 SQVTM and CDR2 ANQGSEA. CDR3 protein: CSVAPRTGEDQYF. DNA of the CDR3: TGCAGCGTTGCTCCCAGGACGGGGGAAGACCAGTACTTC.